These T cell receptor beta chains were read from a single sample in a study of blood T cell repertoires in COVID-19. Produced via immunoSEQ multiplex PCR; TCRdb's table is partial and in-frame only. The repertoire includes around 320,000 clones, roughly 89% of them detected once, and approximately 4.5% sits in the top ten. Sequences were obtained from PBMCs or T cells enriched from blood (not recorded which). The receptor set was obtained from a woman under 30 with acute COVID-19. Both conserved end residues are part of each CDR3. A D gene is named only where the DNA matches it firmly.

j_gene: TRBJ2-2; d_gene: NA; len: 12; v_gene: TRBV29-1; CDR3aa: CSVVRDTGELFF
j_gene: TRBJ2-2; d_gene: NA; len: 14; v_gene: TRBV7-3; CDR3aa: CASSLGLTTGELFF
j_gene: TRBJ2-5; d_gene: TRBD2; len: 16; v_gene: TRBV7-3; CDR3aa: CASSLIPSGGQETQYF
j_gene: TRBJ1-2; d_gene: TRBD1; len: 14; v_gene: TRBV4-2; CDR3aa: CASSSGQVNYGYTF
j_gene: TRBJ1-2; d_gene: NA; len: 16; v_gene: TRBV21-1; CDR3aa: CASSKFKGPVPNGYTF
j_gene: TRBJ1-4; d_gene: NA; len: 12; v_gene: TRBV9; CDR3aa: CASSAPGEKLFF
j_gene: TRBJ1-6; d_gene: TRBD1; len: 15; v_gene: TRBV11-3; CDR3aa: CAIRRPGQSNSPLHF
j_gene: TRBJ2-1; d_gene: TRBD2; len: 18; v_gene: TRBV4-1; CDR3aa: CASSHAGTSGSAYNEQFF
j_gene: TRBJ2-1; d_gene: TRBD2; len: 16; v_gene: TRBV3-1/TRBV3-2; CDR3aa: CASSQKGTSGVNEQFF
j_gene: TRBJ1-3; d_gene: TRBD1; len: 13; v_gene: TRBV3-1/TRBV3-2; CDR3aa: CASSPAGGNTIYF
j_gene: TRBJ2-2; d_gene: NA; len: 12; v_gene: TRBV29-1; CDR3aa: CSGAGWDGELFF
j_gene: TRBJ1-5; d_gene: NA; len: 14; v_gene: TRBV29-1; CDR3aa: CSVRHGGGNQPQHF
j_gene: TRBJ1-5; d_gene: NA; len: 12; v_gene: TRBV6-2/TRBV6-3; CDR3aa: CASSYVLEPQHF
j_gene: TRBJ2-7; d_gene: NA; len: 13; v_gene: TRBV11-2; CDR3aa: CATEVLIRAEQYF
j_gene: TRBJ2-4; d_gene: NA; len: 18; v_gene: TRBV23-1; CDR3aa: CASSQLIGPGGAKNIQYF
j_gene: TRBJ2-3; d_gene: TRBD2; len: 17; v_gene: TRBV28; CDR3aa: CASSTTIGLADTDTQYF
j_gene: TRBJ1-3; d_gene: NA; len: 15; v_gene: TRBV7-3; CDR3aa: CASSSTANSGNTIYF
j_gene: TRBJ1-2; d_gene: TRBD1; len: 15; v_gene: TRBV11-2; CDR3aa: CASSIIGELGQVTTF
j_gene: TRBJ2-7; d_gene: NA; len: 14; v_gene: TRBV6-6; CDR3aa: CASSKPGLPNEQYF
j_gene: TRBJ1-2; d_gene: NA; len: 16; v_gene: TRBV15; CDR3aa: CATSSHGTPRSYGYTF
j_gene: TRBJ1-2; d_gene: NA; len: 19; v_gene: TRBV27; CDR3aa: CASSYLGGNRAHLNYGYTF
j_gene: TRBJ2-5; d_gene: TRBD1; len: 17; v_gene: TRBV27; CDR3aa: CASSSLNSPGQQETQYF
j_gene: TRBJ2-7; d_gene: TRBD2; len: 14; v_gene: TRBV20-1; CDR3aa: CSAGGLAGGSEQYF
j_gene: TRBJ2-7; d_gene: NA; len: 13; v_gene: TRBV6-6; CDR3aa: CASRGRSSYEQYF
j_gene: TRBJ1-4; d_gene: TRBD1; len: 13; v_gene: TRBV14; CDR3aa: CASSRDSFEKLFF
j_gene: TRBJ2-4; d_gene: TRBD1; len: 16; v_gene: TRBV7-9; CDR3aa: CASSLGQGLAKNIQYF
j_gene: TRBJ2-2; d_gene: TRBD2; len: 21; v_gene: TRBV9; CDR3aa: CASSVGGRWASGSTGTGELFF
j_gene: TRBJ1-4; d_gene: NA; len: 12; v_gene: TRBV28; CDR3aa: CVTTSTNEKLFF
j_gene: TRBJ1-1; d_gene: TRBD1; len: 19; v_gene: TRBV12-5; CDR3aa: CASGLPPPGRGMLITEAFF
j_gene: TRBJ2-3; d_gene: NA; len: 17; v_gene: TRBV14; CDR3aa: CASSQPQGSWSTDTQYF
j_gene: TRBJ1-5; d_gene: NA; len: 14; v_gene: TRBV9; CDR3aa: CASSVSGLDQPQHF
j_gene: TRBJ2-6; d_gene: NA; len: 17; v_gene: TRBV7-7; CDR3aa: CASSPGGLFSGANVLTF
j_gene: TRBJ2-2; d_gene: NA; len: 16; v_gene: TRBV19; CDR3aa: CASSTSQDPNTGELFF
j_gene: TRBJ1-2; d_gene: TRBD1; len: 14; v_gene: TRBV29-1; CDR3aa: CSVVWTGVAYGYTF
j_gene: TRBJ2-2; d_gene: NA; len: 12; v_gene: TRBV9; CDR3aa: CASSLGAGELFF
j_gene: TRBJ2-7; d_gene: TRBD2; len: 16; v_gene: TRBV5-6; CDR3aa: CASSPTVGGSVYEQYF
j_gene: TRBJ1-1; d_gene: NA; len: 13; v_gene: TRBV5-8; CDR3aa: CASTRQVAQEAFF
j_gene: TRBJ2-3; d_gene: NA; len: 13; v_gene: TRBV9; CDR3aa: CASSPLSTDTQYF
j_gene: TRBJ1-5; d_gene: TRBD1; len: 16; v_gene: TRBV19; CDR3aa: CASRRGGTGHNQPQHF
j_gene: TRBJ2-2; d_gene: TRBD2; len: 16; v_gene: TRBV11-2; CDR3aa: CASSLNPGTRAGELFF
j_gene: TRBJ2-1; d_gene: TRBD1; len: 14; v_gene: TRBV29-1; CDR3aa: CSASGQGAMNEQFF
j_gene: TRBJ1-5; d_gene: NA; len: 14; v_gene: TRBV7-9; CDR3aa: CASSKGYSNQPQHF
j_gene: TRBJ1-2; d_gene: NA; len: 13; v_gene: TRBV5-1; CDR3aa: CASSLDLGGGYTF
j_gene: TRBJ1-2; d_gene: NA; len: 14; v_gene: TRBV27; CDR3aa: CASSLSRTDYGYTF
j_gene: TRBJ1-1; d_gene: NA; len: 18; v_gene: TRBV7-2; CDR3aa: CASSLRGRGGVRNTEAFF
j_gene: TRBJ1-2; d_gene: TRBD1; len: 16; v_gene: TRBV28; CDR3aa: CASSLGTGGFFYGYTF
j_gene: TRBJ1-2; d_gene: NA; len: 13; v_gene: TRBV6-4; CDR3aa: CASSDGQGTGYTF
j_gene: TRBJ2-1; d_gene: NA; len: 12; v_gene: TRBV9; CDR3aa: CASSVERNEQFF
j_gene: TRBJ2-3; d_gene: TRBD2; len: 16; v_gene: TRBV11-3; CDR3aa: CASSPGTSGNTDTQYF
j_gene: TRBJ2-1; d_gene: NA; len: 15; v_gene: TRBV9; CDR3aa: CASSLRLATMGEQFF
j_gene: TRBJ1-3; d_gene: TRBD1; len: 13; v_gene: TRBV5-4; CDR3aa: CASTTGTGNTIYF
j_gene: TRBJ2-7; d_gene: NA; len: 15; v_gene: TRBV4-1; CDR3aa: CASSQEPQGFYEQYF